Listed below are T cell receptor beta chains from one sample, sequenced in a study of cytomegalovirus exposure and HLA in healthy donors. Assay used: immunoSEQ multiplex PCR; TCRdb lists only in-frame clones, some missing. The data contain some 180,000 clones, around 79% of them singletons. The sequenced sample consisted of PBMCs. The receptors were sampled from a woman aged 25 to 39 in good health and CMV-seropositive. Both conserved end residues are trimmed from each CDR3.

len	v_gene	CDR3aa
13	TRBV5-1	ASSSGDRGVDTQY
13	TRBV11-3	ASSLKAGVGNEQF
13	TRBV11-2	ASSLTGSTNEKLF
10	TRBV5-1	ASRTGTTEAF
14	TRBV19	ASWSSTISSGNTIY
12	TRBV29-1	SVKTDTEVGEQY
12	TRBV7-9	ASSFGLAGNEQY
11	TRBV29-1	SVVPGPGTEAF
15	TRBV5-6	ASSFGQGAVGANVLT
14	TRBV11-3	ASSDRGAGLAREQF
15	TRBV27	ASSFLGPTSGANVLT
11	TRBV10-3	AISRDSGSGQY
12	TRBV5-4	VWWGGVLVDEQF
14	TRBV15	ATSRDFGERSYEQY
13	TRBV7-9	ASSSPRGGTYEQY
12	TRBV9	ASSVVAGNYGYT
13	TRBV19	ASSNLVVEGQPQH
12	TRBV25-1	ASSDLGQGHGYT
17	TRBV6-4	ASSDGRFVRTASNQPQH
9	TRBV29-1	SVVGGTEAF
13	TRBV5-1	ASSQTLYRNTEAF
11	TRBV27	ASSLLTGEGYT
13	TRBV27	ASSLLSGGANEQF
13	TRBV27	ASSLYPSRGGDLF
11	TRBV5-8	ASSWGQDQPQH
11	TRBV5-1	ASRDRVSAEQY
14	TRBV4-1	ASSQVAGTGTYEQY
12	TRBV5-6	ASGWGTANTEAF
13	TRBV10-3	ATYTGQGGGKTQY
13	TRBV6-1	ASRMSATQHNEQF
13	TRBV7-2	ASSLRGQGLSEQY
12	TRBV6-1	ASSAEGGNTEAF
10	TRBV7-9	ASSPPGTEAF
15	TRBV7-2	ASSFSGSLLAKNIQY
13	TRBV6-7	ASTRKEGFRYGYT
13	TRBV5-1	ASSFSSGRSYEQY
12	TRBV9	ASSAGTGGETQY
11	TRBV19	ASKRTANTEAF
11	TRBV5-6	ASSPIGSYEQY
14	TRBV6-1	ASSEGGTGDHYGYT
14	TRBV19	ASSIEGVRGGTEAF
16	TRBV2	ASSEPSKRQAPIYGYT
12	TRBV2	ASSPPGQGETQY
11	TRBV4-3	ASKVDLNTEAF
11	TRBV4-3	ASSQGQYVEQY
14	TRBV5-1	ASSRQQGSGANVLT
10	TRBV6-1	ASGGYNQPQH
13	TRBV29-1	SVDVGQGSGDEQF
14	TRBV19	ASPRDTSGTQGEQF
11	TRBV5-1	ASSKDMNTEAF
15	TRBV6-1	ASSEEGREPSTDTQY
13	TRBV4-3	ASSVVGHGGETQY
13	TRBV5-8	ASSLYRDRGDTQY
11	TRBV11-3	ASSLARTGELF
12	TRBV6-6	ASTKAGNLYGYT